The source of this T cell receptor (beta chain) is a study of T cell responses to AZD1222 COVID-19 vaccine. V gave up 5 bases and J gave up 1 base, with 17 bases separating them. The CDR3 contains 16 residues. Germline-derived CDR1 and CDR2 are SEHNR and FQNEAQ (reference sequence). TCRdb keeps only in-frame clones here, not all; method: immunoSEQ multiplex PCR. Found here are around 160,000 clones, around 86% of them singletons; the top ten hold roughly 4%. This specimen consisted of peripheral blood, obtained on day 0 of MenACWY control vaccination. The genes are TRBV7-9 and TRBJ1-1; weak D call: TRBD1 (5 bases). The receptor was derived from an adult in good health. The CDR3 DNA is TGTGCCAGCAGCCATAGAAGGGGCGCCGGGAACACTGAAGCTTTCTTT. Protein product: CASSHRRGAGNTEAFF.